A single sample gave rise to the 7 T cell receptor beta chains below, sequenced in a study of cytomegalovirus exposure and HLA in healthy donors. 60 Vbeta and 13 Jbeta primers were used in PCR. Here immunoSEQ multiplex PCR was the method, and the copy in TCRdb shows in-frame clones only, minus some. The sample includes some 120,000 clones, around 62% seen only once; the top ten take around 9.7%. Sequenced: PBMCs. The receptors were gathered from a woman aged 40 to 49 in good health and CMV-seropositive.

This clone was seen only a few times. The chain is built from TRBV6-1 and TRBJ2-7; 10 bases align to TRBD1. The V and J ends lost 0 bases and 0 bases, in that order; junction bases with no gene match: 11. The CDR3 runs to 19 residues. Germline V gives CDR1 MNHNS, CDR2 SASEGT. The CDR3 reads CASSEAPGQGTSSSYEQYF. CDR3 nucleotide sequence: TGTGCCAGCAGTGAAGCACCGGGACAGGGGACATCCAGCTCCTACGAGCAGTACTTC.

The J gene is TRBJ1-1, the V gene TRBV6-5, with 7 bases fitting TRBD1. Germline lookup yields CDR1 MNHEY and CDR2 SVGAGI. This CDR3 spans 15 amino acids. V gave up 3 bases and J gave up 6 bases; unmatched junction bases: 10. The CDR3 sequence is CASSYSGTVGAEAFF. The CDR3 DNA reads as TGTGCCAGCAGTTATTCCGGGACAGTCGGCGCTGAAGCTTTCTTT.

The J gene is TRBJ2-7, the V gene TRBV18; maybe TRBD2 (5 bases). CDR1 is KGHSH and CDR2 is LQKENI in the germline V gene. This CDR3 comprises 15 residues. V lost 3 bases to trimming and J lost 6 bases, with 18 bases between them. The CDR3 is CASSPTRELGREQYF. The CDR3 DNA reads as TGTGCCAGCTCACCGACCCGAGAACTAGGGCGCGAGCAGTACTTC.

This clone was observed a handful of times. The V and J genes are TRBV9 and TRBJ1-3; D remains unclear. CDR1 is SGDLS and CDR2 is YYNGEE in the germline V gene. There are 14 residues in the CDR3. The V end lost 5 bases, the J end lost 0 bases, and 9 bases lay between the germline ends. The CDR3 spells CASRSDTSGNTIYF. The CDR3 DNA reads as TGTGCCAGCAGGAGTGACACCTCTGGAAACACCATATATTTT.

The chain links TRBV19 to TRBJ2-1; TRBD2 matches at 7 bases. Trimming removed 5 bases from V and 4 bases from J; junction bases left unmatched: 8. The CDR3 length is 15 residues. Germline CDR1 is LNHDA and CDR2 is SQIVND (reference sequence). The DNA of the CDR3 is TGTGCCAGTAGTGGTCGACTAGCCGGTTACAATGAGCAGTTCTTC. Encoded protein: CASSGRLAGYNEQFF.

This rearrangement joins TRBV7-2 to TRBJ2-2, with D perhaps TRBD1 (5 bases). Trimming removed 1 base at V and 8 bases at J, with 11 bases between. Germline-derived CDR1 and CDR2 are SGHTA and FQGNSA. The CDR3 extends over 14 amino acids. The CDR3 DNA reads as TGTGCCAGCAGCTTAGACGTAGCAGGGGGGGAGCTGTTTTTT. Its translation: CASSLDVAGGELFF.

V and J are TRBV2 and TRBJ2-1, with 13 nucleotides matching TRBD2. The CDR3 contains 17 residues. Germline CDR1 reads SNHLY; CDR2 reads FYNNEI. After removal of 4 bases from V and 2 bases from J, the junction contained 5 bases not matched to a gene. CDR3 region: CASSGLAGGVPYNEQFF. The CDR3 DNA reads TGTGCCAGCAGTGGACTAGCGGGGGGTGTCCCCTACAATGAGCAGTTCTTC.